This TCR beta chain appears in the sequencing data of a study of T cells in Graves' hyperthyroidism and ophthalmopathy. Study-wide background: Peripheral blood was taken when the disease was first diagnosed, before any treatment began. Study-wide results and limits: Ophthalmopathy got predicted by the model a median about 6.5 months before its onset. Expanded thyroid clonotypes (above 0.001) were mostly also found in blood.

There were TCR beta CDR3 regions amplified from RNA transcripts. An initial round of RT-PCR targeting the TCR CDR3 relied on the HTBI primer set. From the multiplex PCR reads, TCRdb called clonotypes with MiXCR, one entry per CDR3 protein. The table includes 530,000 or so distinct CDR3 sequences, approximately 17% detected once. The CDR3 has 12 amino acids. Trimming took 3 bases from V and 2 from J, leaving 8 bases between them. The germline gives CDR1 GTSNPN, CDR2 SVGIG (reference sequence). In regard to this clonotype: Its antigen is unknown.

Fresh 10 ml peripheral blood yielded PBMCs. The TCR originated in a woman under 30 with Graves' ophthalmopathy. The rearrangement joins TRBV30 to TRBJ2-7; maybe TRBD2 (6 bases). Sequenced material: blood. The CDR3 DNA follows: TGTGCCTGGAGCGGGGGAACCTACGAGCAGTACTTC. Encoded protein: CAWSGGTYEQYF.